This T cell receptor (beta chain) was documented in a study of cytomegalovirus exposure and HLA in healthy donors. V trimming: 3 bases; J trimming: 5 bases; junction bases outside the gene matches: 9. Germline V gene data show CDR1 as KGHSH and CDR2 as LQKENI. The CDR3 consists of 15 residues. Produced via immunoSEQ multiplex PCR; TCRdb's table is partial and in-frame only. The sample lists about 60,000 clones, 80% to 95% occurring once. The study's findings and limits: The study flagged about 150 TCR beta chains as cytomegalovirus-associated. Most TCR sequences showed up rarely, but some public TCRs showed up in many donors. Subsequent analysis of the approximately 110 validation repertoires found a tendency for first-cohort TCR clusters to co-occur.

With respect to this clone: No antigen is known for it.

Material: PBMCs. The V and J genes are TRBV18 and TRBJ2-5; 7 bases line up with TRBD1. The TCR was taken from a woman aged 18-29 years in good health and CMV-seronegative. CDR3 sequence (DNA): TGTGCCAGCTCACCCGACAGGGCTAAAGGGGAGACCCAGTACTTC. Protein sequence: CASSPDRAKGETQYF.